This T cell receptor (beta chain) was sequenced for a study of beta chain features in type 1 diabetes. Every isolated RNA sample was fully reverse transcribed, so sequencing captured expressed TCRB transcripts. The data were produced by immunoSEQ multiplex PCR, yet TCRdb's version contains in-frame clones alone and is incomplete. The sample records some 170,000 clones, 50% to 70% being singletons. Study conclusions and caveats: PCR might show a preference for shorter templates, equally across patients and controls. In every one of the four CD4+ subsets, TCRB CDR3s were moderately but significantly shorter in Type 1 diabetes patients.

This clone was detected a few times. The target antigen is unknown. CDR1 and CDR2 (germline): LNHNV, YYDKDF (reference sequence). The CDR3 extends over 14 amino acids. V gave up 0 bases and J gave up 4 bases, with 9 bases separating them. This chain links TRBV15 with TRBJ1-2; maybe TRBD1 (5 bases). The source material was naive CD4+ T cells from blood. This receptor was obtained from a young man with type 1 diabetes. CDR3 DNA: TGTGCCACCAGCAGAGATCTTGGGGGCTATGGCTACACCTTC. It is translated as CATSRDLGGYGYTF.